The 10 T cell receptor beta chains given below trace back to one sample, sequenced in a study of cytomegalovirus exposure and HLA in healthy donors. TCRdb keeps only in-frame clones here, not all; method: immunoSEQ multiplex PCR. The sample holds about 180,000 clones, about 89% seen once. Material for sequencing was PBMCs. These receptors were obtained from a man younger than 30 in good health and CMV-seropositive.

The chain links TRBV27 to TRBJ1-2; 8 bases agree with TRBD1. In germline, CDR1 is MNHEY, CDR2 SMNVEV (reference sequence). CDR3 length equals 13 residues. Trimming cost V 7 bases and J 7 bases; bases outside gene matches: 8. The CDR3 DNA reads as TGTGCCAGCATGTTCGGGACAGGTGGTGGCTACACCTTC. As protein: CASMFGTGGGYTF.

This clone was picked up one time. The chain links TRBV15 to TRBJ1-3, with D tentatively TRBD1 (5 bases). V lost 0 bases and J 3 bases, leaving 12 bases between the germline ends. CDR1 and CDR2 from the germline V gene are LNHNV and YYDKDF (reference sequence). The CDR3 is made up of 16 amino acids. In DNA, the CDR3 is TGTGCCACCAGCAGAGAACTAAGGGGTTTTGGAAACACCATATATTTT. Protein sequence: CATSRELRGFGNTIYF.

The CDR3 coding sequence is TGTGCCACCAGCCGTACAGGGGGGTACAATGAGCAGTTCTTC. Translated: CATSRTGGYNEQFF. The V and J genes are TRBV15 and TRBJ2-1, with 8 bases matching TRBD1. Germline CDR1 reads LNHNV; CDR2 reads YYDKDF (reference sequence). J gave up 4 bases and V 5 bases, and 4 bases lay outside the gene matches. The CDR3 covers 14 residues.

The chain combines TRBV5-1 with TRBJ1-1; 8 nucleotides align to TRBD1. The V segment lost 3 bases and the J segment 0 bases; nucleotides outside the gene matches: 4. This CDR3 has 15 amino acids. Germline V CDR1 and CDR2: SGHRS, YFSETQ. The chain's CDR3 is CASSSRTGMNTEAFF. The CDR3 DNA is TGCGCCAGCAGCTCCCGGACAGGGATGAACACTGAAGCTTTCTTT. Based on the CDR3 plus reference TRBV5-1 and TRBJ1-1, the full variable domain is KAGVTQTPRYLIKTRGQQVTLSCSPISGHRSVSWYQQTPGQGLQFLFEYFSETQRNKGNFPGRFSGRQFSNSRSEMNVSTLELGDSALYLCASSSRTGMNTEAFFGQGTRLTVV.

J is TRBJ2-1 and V is TRBV10-2, with D maybe TRBD2 (5 bases). The CDR3 is 13 amino acids. Germline V gives CDR1 WSHSY, CDR2 SAAADI. Trimming removed 8 bases from V and 6 bases from J, with 14 bases in between. The CDR3, as DNA: TGCGCCAGCGGACTTATAAACCGCAATGAGCAGTTCTTC. This gives the protein CASGLINRNEQFF.

The chain joins TRBV29-1 to TRBJ2-7; the D is unclear. With 7 bases removed from V and 8 bases from J, the gap between germline ends came to 21 bases. The CDR3 consists of 13 residues. Germline V gene sequence: CDR1 SQVTM, CDR2 ANQGSEA. CDR3 residues: CSAAIGEKRQQYF. CDR3 in DNA: TGCAGCGCCGCCATTGGAGAAAAAAGGCAGCAGTACTTC.

This sequence joins TRBV7-2 and TRBJ1-2; 9 bases fit TRBD1. V trimming: 3 bases; J trimming: 5 bases; junction bases outside the gene matches: 4. Per germline, CDR1 SGHTA and CDR2 FQGNSA. The CDR3 loop spans 14 amino acids. The CDR3 DNA reads TGTGCCAGCAGCTTCCTGGGACAGGGTTATGGCTACACCTTC. Translating it yields CASSFLGQGYGYTF.

The V and J genes are TRBV6-6 and TRBJ2-1; TRBD2 matches at 8 bases. CDR3 size: 15 residues. CDR1 and CDR2 from the germline V gene are MNHNY and SVGAGI (reference sequence). The junction had 4 bases not matched to a gene; V was cut back by 4 bases and J by 2 bases. CDR3 DNA: TGTGCCAGCAGTTTACTAGCGGACCCCTACAATGAGCAGTTCTTC. This translates into CASSLLADPYNEQFF.

The genes are TRBV7-9 and TRBJ1-1, with D perhaps TRBD1 (5 bases). Germline-derived CDR1 and CDR2 are SEHNR and FQNEAQ (reference sequence). There are 14 residues in the CDR3. V gave up 4 bases and J gave up 5 bases, with 14 bases separating them. The CDR3 is CASSSSGGGTEAFF. DNA of the CDR3: TGTGCCAGCAGCTCCTCTGGGGGAGGGACTGAAGCTTTCTTT.

The genes are TRBV29-1 and TRBJ1-1; 9 nucleotides match TRBD1. The germline V gene has CDR1 SQVTM and CDR2 ANQGSEA. This CDR3 has 13 residues. V dropped 6 bases and J dropped 5; count of bases not matched to a gene: 7. CDR3: CSVSQGAGTEAFF. CDR3 DNA: TGCAGCGTGTCACAGGGGGCAGGTACTGAAGCTTTCTTT.